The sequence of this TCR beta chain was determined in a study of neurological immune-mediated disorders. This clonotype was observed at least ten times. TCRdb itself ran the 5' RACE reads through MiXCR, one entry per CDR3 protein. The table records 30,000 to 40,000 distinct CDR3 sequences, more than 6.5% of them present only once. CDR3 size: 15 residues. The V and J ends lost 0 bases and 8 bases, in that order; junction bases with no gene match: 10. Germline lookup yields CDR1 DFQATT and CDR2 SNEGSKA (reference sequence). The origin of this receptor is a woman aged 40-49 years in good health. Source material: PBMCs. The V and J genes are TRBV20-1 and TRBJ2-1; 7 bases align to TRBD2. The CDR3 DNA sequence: TGCAGTGCTAGAGACTTCGGACTAGTCAGCGATGAGCAGTTCTTC. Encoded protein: CSARDFGLVSDEQFF.